A selection of T cell receptor beta chains follows, all from one sample in a study of blood T cell repertoires in COVID-19. Sequencing used immunoSEQ multiplex PCR; TCRdb keeps in-frame clones, though not all of them. The sample holds 300,000 to 350,000 clones, 85% to 90% seen once. The sequencing sample was made of peripheral blood. The receptors were gathered from a woman between 65 and 79 years old with COVID-19, enrolled during active disease. Each CDR3 is given with its conserved first and last residue. A D gene is named only where the DNA matches it firmly. Not all rows give a size; the values are once, few, many and, for expanded clones, a class.

>TRBV5-6|TRBJ1-5|-|-
TGTGCCAGCAGCTTTGGGACAACGAATCAGCCCCAGCATTTT
CASSFGTTNQPQHF
>TRBV12-3/TRBV12-4|TRBJ2-7|-|-
TGTGCCAGCAGTTCTAGGGGGTACGAGCAGTACTTC
CASSSRGYEQYF
>TRBV15|TRBJ2-5|-|TRBD2
TGTGCCACCAGCAGAGGGGATAGCGGGGGTGAGACCCAGTACTTC
CATSRGDSGGETQYF
>TRBV6-5|TRBJ2-7|-|-
TGTGCCAGCGGCGAGGCCAGCCCCTACGAGCAGTACTTC
CASGEASPYEQYF
>TRBV5-1|TRBJ2-7|once|-
TGCGCCAGCAGCTTTGACAGATACGAGCAGTACTTC
CASSFDRYEQYF
>TRBV29-1|TRBJ1-4|once|-
TGCAGCGTTGAAGACGTCGAAAAACTGTTTTTT
CSVEDVEKLFF
>TRBV19|TRBJ2-7|-|TRBD1
TGTGCCAGTAGTACCTCGACAGGGGTTGGCTACGAGCAGTACTTC
CASSTSTGVGYEQYF
>TRBV12-3/TRBV12-4|TRBJ1-1|-|-
TGTGCCAGCGCTATCGGGATGAACACTGAAGCTTTCTTT
CASAIGMNTEAFF
>TRBV19|TRBJ1-2|-|-
TGTGCCAGTAGTCCCAACGCCGACAGGCCCCTCTATGGCTACACCTTC
CASSPNADRPLYGYTF
>TRBV2|TRBJ2-4|few|-
TGTGCCAGCAGTGATTCGACACCTCCCATTCAGTACTTC
CASSDSTPPIQYF
>TRBV7-2|TRBJ2-1|-|-
TGTGCCAGCAGCAGACCCGGACAAACTGAGCAGTTCTTC
CASSRPGQTEQFF
>TRBV21-1|TRBJ1-6|few|-
TGTGCCAGCAGCAAAGTAGGTACGGGACACCTCTATAATTCACCCCTCCACTTT
CASSKVGTGHLYNSPLHF
>TRBV12-5|TRBJ2-1|-|TRBD2
TGTGCTAGTGGTTCTACTCCGAGCGGGGCCACGAGCTCCTACAATGAGCAGTTCTTC
CASGSTPSGATSSYNEQFF
>TRBV29-1|TRBJ1-5|-|TRBD1
TGCAGCGTAGTGGTGCGGACAGGGGAAGAGGGTCAGCCCCAGCATTTT
CSVVVRTGEEGQPQHF